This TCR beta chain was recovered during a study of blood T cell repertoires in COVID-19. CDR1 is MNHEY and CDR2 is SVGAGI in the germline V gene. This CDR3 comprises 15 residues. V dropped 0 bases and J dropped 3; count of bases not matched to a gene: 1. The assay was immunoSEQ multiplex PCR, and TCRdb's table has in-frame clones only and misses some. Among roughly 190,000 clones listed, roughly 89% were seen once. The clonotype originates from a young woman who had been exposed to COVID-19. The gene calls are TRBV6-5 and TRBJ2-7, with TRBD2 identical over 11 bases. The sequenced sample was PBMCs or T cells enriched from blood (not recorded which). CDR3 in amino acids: CASSYSTSGVYEQYF. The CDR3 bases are TGTGCCAGCAGTTACTCGACTAGCGGGGTCTACGAGCAGTACTTC.